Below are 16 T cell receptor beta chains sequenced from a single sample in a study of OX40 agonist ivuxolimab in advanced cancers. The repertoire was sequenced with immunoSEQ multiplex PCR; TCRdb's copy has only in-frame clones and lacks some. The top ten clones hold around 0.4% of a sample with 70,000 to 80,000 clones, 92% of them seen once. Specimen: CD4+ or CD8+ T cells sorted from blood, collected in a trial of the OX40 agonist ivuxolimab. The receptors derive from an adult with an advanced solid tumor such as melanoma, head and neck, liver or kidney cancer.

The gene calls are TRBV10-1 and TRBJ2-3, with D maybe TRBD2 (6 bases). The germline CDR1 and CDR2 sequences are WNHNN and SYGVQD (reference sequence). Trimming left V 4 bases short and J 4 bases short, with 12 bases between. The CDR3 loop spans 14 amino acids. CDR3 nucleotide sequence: TGCGCCAGCAGTGTGGGGGGAGTCGCAGATACGCAGTATTTT. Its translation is CASSVGGVADTQYF.

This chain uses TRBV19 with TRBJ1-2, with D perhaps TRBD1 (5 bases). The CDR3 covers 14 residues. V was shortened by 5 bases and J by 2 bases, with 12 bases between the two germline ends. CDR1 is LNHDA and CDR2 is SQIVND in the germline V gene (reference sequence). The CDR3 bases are TGTGCCAGTAGTCCACGACAGCTCAACTATGGCTACACCTTC. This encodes CASSPRQLNYGYTF.

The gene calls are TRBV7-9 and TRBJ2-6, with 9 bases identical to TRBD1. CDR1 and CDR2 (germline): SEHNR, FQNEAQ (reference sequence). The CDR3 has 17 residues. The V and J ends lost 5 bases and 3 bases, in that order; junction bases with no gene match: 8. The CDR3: CASSEWGQGSGANVLTF. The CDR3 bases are TGTGCCAGCAGCGAATGGGGACAGGGTAGTGGGGCCAACGTCCTGACTTTC.

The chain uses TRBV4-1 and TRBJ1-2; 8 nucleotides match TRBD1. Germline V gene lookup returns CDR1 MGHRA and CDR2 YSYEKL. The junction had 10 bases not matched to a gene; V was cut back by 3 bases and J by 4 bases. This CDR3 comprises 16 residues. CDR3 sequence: CASSQAGGAFGYGYTF. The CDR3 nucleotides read TGCGCCAGCAGCCAGGCAGGGGGCGCTTTCGGCTATGGCTACACCTTC.

In DNA form, the CDR3 reads TGTGCCAGCTCAAGCGGACTAGCGACGGAGTTCGACATTCAGTACTTC. Translating gives CASSSGLATEFDIQYF. The chain carries TRBV18 and TRBJ2-4; the match to TRBD2 covers 9 bases. Germline CDR1 is KGHSH and CDR2 is LQKENI. Trimming cost V 5 bases and J 8 bases; bases outside gene matches: 13. There are 16 residues in the CDR3. Supplemented by reference TRBV18 and TRBJ2-4, the full variable domain reads NAGVMQNPRHLVRRRGQEARLRCSPMKGHSHVYWYRQLPEEGLKFMVYLQKENIIDESGMPKERFSAEFPKEGPSILRIQQVVRGDSAAYFCASSSGLATEFDIQYFGAGTRLSVL.

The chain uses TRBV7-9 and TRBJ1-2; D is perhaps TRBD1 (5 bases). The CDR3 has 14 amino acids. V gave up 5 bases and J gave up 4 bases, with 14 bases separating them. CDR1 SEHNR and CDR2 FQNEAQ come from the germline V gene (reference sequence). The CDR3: CASSNRDWGYGYTF. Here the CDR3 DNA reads TGTGCCAGCAGCAACCGGGACTGGGGCTATGGCTACACCTTC.

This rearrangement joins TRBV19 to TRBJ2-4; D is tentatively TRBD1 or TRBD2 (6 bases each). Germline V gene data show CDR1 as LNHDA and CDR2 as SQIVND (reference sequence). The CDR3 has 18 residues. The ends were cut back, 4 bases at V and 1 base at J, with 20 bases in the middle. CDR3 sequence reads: CASSTDSGGTGAKNIQYF. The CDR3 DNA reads TGTGCCAGTAGTACGGACAGTGGGGGGACTGGGGCCAAAAACATTCAGTACTTC.

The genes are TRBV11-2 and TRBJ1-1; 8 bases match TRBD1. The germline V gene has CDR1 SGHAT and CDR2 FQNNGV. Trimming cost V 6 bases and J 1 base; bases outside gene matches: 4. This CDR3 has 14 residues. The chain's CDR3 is CASRGQGRNTEAFF. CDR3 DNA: TGTGCCAGCAGAGGACAGGGCCGGAACACTGAAGCTTTCTTT.

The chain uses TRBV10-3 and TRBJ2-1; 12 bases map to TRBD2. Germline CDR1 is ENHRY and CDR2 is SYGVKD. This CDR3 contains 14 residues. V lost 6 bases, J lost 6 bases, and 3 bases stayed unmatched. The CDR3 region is CAISQTSGSNEQFF. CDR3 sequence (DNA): TGTGCCATCAGCCAGACTAGCGGGAGCAATGAGCAGTTCTTC.

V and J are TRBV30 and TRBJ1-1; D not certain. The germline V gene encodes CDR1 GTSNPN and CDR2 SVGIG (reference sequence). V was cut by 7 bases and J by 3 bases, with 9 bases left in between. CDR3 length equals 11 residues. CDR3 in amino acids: CAFAADTEAFF. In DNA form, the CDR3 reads TGTGCCTTCGCTGCGGACACTGAAGCTTTCTTT.

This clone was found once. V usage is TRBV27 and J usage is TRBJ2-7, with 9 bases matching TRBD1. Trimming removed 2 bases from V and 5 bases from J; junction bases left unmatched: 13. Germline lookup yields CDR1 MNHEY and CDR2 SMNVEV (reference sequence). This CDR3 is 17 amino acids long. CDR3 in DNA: TGTGCCAGCAGTTTAGGAGCATGGGGACAGGGCGTCCACGAGCAGTACTTC. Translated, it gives CASSLGAWGQGVHEQYF.

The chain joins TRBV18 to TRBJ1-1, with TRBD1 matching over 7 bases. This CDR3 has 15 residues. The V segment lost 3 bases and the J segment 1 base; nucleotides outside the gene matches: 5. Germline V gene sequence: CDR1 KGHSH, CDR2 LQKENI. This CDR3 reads CASSPARQGNTEAFF. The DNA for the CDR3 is TGTGCCAGCTCACCTGCTCGACAGGGGAACACTGAAGCTTTCTTT.

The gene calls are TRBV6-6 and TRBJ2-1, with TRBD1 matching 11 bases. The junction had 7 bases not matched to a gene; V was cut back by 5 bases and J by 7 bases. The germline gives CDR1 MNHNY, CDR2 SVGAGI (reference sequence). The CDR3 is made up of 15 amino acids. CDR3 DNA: TGTGCCAGCAGTCCAACTGGGACAGGGGGAAATGAGCAGTTCTTC. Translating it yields CASSPTGTGGNEQFF.

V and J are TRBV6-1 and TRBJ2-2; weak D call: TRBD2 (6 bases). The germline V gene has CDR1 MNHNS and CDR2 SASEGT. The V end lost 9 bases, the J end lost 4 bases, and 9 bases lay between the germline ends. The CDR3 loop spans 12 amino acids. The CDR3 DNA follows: TGTGCCAGGGGTAGCGGCACCGGGGAGCTGTTTTTT. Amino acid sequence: CARGSGTGELFF.

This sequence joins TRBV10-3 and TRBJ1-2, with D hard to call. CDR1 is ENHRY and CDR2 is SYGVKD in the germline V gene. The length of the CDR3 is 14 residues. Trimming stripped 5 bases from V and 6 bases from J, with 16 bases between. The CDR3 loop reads CAISRNEGPDGYTF. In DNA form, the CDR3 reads TGTGCCATCAGTCGGAACGAAGGCCCTGATGGCTACACCTTC.

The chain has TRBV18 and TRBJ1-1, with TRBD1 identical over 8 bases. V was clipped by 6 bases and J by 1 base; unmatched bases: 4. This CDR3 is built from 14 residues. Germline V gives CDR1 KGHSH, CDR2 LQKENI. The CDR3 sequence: CASSRDRSNTEAFF. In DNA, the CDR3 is TGTGCCAGCTCCCGGGACAGGTCGAACACTGAAGCTTTCTTT.